A selection of T cell receptor beta chains follows, all from one sample in a study of blood T cells in healthy people across ages. MiXCR, applied by TCRdb to the 5' RACE reads, yields one record per CDR3 protein. This sample has 800,000 or so distinct CDR3 sequences; less than 60% occur once, and the top ten carry around a sixth. Sequenced material: blood. These receptors came from an older man in good health. The CDR3 runs from the conserved cysteine through the conserved F or W. A D gene is named only where the DNA matches it firmly. Size tells how often a clone was seen (once, few, many) or the class of an expanded clone, and some rows leave it out.

>TRBV25-1|-|TRBJ2-7|-
CASSEGWQPYEQYF
TGTGCCAGCAGTGAAGGTTGGCAGCCCTACGAGCAGTACTTC
>TRBV7-3|-|TRBJ2-1|TRBD1
CASSSAQGINTYNEQFF
TGTGCCAGCAGCTCCGCACAGGGGATCAACACCTACAATGAGCAGTTCTTC
>TRBV7-2|few|TRBJ1-6|-
CASSLGGDYSPLHF
TGTGCCAGCAGCTTAGGTGGGGACTATTCACCCCTCCACTTT
>TRBV12-3/TRBV12-4|-|TRBJ2-7|-
CASAARREQYF
TGTGCCAGCGCCGCCAGGCGCGAGCAGTACTTC
>TRBV29-1|-|TRBJ2-1|TRBD2
CSVAGLAGVSEQFF
TGCAGCGTTGCGGGACTAGCGGGAGTGAGTGAGCAGTTCTTC
>TRBV28|many|TRBJ2-1|-
CASSQWAGYNEQFF
TGTGCCAGCAGTCAATGGGCCGGCTACAATGAGCAGTTCTTC
>TRBV13|once|TRBJ2-5|-
CASSPPGLETQYF
TGTGCCAGCAGCCCCCCGGGCTTAGAGACCCAGTACTTC
>TRBV20-1|few|TRBJ2-1|-
CSASGVRVYNEQFF
TGCAGTGCTAGCGGCGTACGGGTTTACAATGAGCAGTTCTTC
>TRBV6-5|-|TRBJ2-3|-
CASSGANTDTQYF
TGTGCCAGCAGCGGGGCAAACACAGATACGCAGTATTTT
>TRBV7-2|once|TRBJ2-5|-
CASSAVTSSPQGAQYF
TGTGCCAGCAGCGCCGTTACTAGCAGCCCCCAAGGGGCCCAGTACTTC
>TRBV6-6|many|TRBJ2-5|-
CASRPTRGIETQYF
TGTGCCAGCAGACCCACGCGGGGCATAGAGACCCAGTACTTC
>TRBV6-2/TRBV6-3|-|TRBJ1-1|TRBD1
CASSEDRDREAFF
TGTGCCAGCAGTGAAGACCGGGACAGGGAAGCTTTCTTT
>TRBV24-1|-|TRBJ1-5|-
CATSEKTVNQPQHF
TGTGCCACCAGTGAAAAGACAGTCAATCAGCCCCAGCATTTT
>TRBV29-1|few|TRBJ1-1|-
CSGGDTEAFF
TGCAGCGGCGGGGACACTGAAGCTTTCTTT
>TRBV9|-|TRBJ2-3|TRBD2
CASSVDGGGTSGTDTQYF
TGTGCCAGCAGCGTAGATGGGGGAGGGACTAGCGGCACAGATACGCAGTATTTT
>TRBV7-9|few|TRBJ2-1|-
CASSLSERSSYNEQFF
TGTGCCAGCAGCTTGTCTGAGCGGAGCTCCTACAATGAGCAGTTCTTC
>TRBV7-9|-|TRBJ2-7|-
CASSPELPYEQYF
TGTGCCAGCAGCCCCGAGCTCCCCTACGAGCAGTACTTC
>TRBV7-2|-|TRBJ2-1|-
CASSPGGAYYNEQFF
TGTGCCAGCAGTCCAGGAGGAGCCTATTACAATGAGCAGTTCTTC
>TRBV25-1|-|TRBJ1-1|TRBD1
CASSEYGVRGGPSGGTEAFF
TGTGCCAGCAGTGAATATGGGGTGAGAGGGGGCCCTTCAGGAGGCACTGAAGCTTTCTTT
>TRBV10-3|-|TRBJ1-4|TRBD1
CTISDREIEKLFF
TGTACCATCAGTGACAGGGAGATTGAAAAACTGTTTTTT
>TRBV20-1|-|TRBJ2-1|TRBD2
CSANVRTSGRPYEQFF
TGCAGTGCCAACGTCCGGACTAGCGGGAGGCCGTATGAGCAGTTCTTC
>TRBV12-3/TRBV12-4|-|TRBJ1-6|-
CASTKGQRNSPLHF
TGTGCCAGCACTAAGGGACAAAGAAATTCACCCCTCCACTTT
>TRBV28|-|TRBJ2-7|-
CASSPPGTIYEQYF
TGTGCCAGCAGTCCCCCGGGAACGATCTACGAGCAGTACTTC
>TRBV20-1|many|TRBJ2-7|-
CSAELGEEQYF
TGCAGTGCGGAGCTCGGGGAAGAGCAGTACTTC
>TRBV5-1|-|TRBJ2-1|TRBD2
CASGQTSGSSYNEQFF
TGCGCCAGCGGACAGACTAGCGGGTCCTCCTACAATGAGCAGTTCTTC
>TRBV20-1|-|TRBJ1-1|TRBD1
CSARAPGGVMNTEAFF
TGCAGTGCTAGAGCCCCAGGGGGAGTCATGAACACTGAAGCTTTCTTT
>TRBV6-2/TRBV6-3|few|TRBJ1-5|-
CASSYSSTDDMPQHF
TGTGCCAGCAGTTACTCCTCGACGGACGACATGCCCCAGCATTTT
>TRBV6-5|-|TRBJ2-1|-
CASSLGEEAYNEQFF
TGTGCCAGCAGTCTGGGGGAGGAAGCCTACAATGAGCAGTTCTTC
>TRBV12-3/TRBV12-4|-|TRBJ1-5|TRBD1
CASSLKTGPQPQHF
TGTGCCAGCAGTTTAAAGACAGGGCCCCAGCCCCAGCATTTT
>TRBV21-1|many|TRBJ2-7|-
CARGSGGLLGVYEQYF
TGTGCCAGGGGAAGCGGCGGACTACTCGGAGTCTACGAGCAGTACTTC
>TRBV15|few|TRBJ2-1|TRBD2
CATSTIAGVWNEQFF
TGTGCCACCAGCACCATAGCGGGAGTGTGGAATGAGCAGTTCTTC
>TRBV28|-|TRBJ2-1|TRBD2
CASRAGGDDEQFF
TGTGCCAGCCGGGCGGGAGGGGACGATGAGCAGTTCTTC
>TRBV4-2|-|TRBJ2-3|-
CASSQDYDLFSTDTQYF
TGTGCCAGCAGCCAAGATTACGACCTTTTTAGCACAGATACGCAGTATTTT
>TRBV9|few|TRBJ2-1|TRBD1
CASSVRTGGGEQFF
TGTGCCAGCAGCGTGAGAACAGGGGGAGGTGAGCAGTTCTTC
>TRBV11-2|many|TRBJ2-7|TRBD2
CASSHLPGLAYREQYF
TGTGCCAGCAGCCATTTACCGGGACTAGCGTACCGCGAGCAGTACTTC
>TRBV20-1|-|TRBJ2-5|TRBD2
CSATRTSKYEQYF
TGCAGTGCTACTCGGACTAGCAAGTATGAGCAGTACTTC
>TRBV7-3|many|TRBJ2-1|-
CASRDISGGGYNEQFF
TGTGCCAGCAGGGATATTTCAGGAGGCGGTTACAATGAGCAGTTCTTC
>TRBV29-1|few|TRBJ2-5|-
CSVLFRRGETQYF
TGCAGCGTTCTTTTCCGTAGGGGGGAGACCCAGTACTTC
>TRBV3-1|few|TRBJ1-2|-
CASSQDAGAVYGYTF
TGTGCCAGCAGCCAAGATGCAGGGGCTGTCTATGGCTACACCTTC
>TRBV2|-|TRBJ2-6|TRBD1
CAREGQGAYLSGANVLTF
TGTGCCAGAGAGGGACAGGGGGCCTACCTCTCTGGGGCCAACGTCCTGACTTTC
>TRBV7-2|-|TRBJ2-5|TRBD2
CASSLVVSSGRALSCNEQYF
TGTGCCAGCAGCTTAGTTGTTTCTAGCGGGAGGGCCCTATCCTGCAATGAGCAGTACTTC
>TRBV9|-|TRBJ2-1|TRBD2
CAGSARTSPSTYNEQFF
TGTGCCGGCAGCGCGAGGACTAGCCCCTCTACCTACAATGAGCAGTTCTTC
>TRBV4-1|-|TRBJ1-5|-
CASSQDLSGGVGQPQHF
TGCGCCAGCAGCCAAGATCTTTCCGGGGGAGTAGGACAGCCCCAGCATTTT
>TRBV2|-|TRBJ2-5|-
CASSYLASTGYF
TGTGCCAGCAGTTATCTGGCGTCGACGGGGTACTTC
>TRBV5-6|-|TRBJ2-7|TRBD1
CASSEGTGGPRYEQYF
TGTGCCAGCAGCGAGGGGACAGGCGGGCCTCGTTACGAGCAGTACTTC
>TRBV11-2|few|TRBJ2-7|-
CASSLVAEGREQYF
TGTGCCAGCAGCTTAGTGGCCGAAGGGCGCGAGCAGTACTTC
>TRBV5-1|-|TRBJ1-6|-
CASSSRGGVNSPLHF
TGCGCCAGCAGCTCTCGGGGGGGGGTTAACTCACCCCTCCACTTT
>TRBV7-8|-|TRBJ2-7|-
CASSSSLDGEEYF
TGTGCCAGCAGCTCCTCCCTCGACGGAGAGGAGTACTTC